One and the same sample provided the 8 T cell receptor beta chains below, sequenced in a study of cytomegalovirus exposure and HLA in healthy donors. PCR was performed using 60 Vbeta and 13 Jbeta primers. Assay used: immunoSEQ multiplex PCR; TCRdb lists only in-frame clones, some missing. Among 70,000 to 95,000 clones listed, roughly 80% were seen once. Sequencing was done on a sample of PBMCs. These receptors were taken from a male donor in good health and CMV-seronegative.

This chain links TRBV6-1 with TRBJ1-4, with D uncertain. The germline V gene has CDR1 MNHNS and CDR2 SASEGT. V was trimmed by 1 base and J by 8 bases, leaving 11 bases between them. This CDR3 contains 14 residues. The CDR3: CASSEGAGWEKLFF. The DNA for the CDR3 is TGTGCCAGCAGTGAAGGGGCGGGTTGGGAAAAACTGTTTTTT.

The count of this clone is one. V is TRBV5-6 and J is TRBJ1-2; D possibly corresponds to TRBD1 (5 bases). Germline CDR1 SGHDT, CDR2 YYEEEE. V gave up 4 bases and J gave up 8 bases, with 18 bases separating them. The CDR3 is 14 amino acids. As DNA, the CDR3 is TGTGCCAGCAGCAACACCAGGGTCGGGTCGGGCTACACCTTC. Translated: CASSNTRVGSGYTF.

This chain joins TRBV6-5 and TRBJ1-4, with no clear D. Trimming removed 2 bases at V and 0 bases at J, with 7 bases between. The CDR3 spans 15 residues. Germline assignment: CDR1 MNHEY and CDR2 SVGAGI. CDR3 DNA: TGTGCCAGCAGTTACGGGCAGGCAACTAATGAAAAACTGTTTTTT. This codes for CASSYGQATNEKLFF.

The rearrangement uses TRBV2 and TRBJ1-3; D is unresolved. Germline CDR1 reads SNHLY; CDR2 reads FYNNEI. V shed 8 bases and J shed 4 bases, with 9 bases lying between them. The CDR3 spans 12 residues. DNA of the CDR3: TGTGCCAGCCCGGGTGGAGGAAACACCATATATTTT. Its translation: CASPGGGNTIYF.

The chain uses TRBV27 and TRBJ2-2; unclear D gene. The CDR3 totals 13 residues. Per germline, CDR1 MNHEY and CDR2 SMNVEV (reference sequence). Trimming took off 1 base at V and 4 bases at J, with 4 bases between the two ends. CDR3: CASSLFGTGELFF. In DNA form, the CDR3 reads TGTGCCAGCAGTTTATTCGGCACCGGGGAGCTGTTTTTT.

This sequence joins TRBV2 and TRBJ1-5; D unclear. Germline V gene lookup returns CDR1 SNHLY and CDR2 FYNNEI. The germline V and J ends were trimmed by 3 bases and 7 bases, with 4 bases remaining between them. This CDR3 is built from 11 residues. CDR3 nucleotides: TGTGCCAGCAGTGACGGGCAGCCCCAGCATTTT. Protein sequence: CASSDGQPQHF.

As for this clone: The sample has other DNA sequences that encode this CDR3 too. The chain couples TRBV18 to TRBJ1-5, with a tentative D call TRBD1 (5 bases). Trimming left V 3 bases short and J 3 bases short, with 12 bases between. This CDR3 has 15 residues. The V gene's germline CDR1 is KGHSH and CDR2 LQKENI. The CDR3 DNA reads as TGTGCCAGCTCACCCTCGGGGGGGAACAATCAGCCCCAGCATTTT. This codes for CASSPSGGNNQPQHF.

This sequence joins TRBV11-3 and TRBJ2-1; 11 bases fit TRBD2. V shed 5 bases, J shed 0 bases, and the junction held 15 bases outside the gene matches. CDR3 length equals 20 residues. Germline V lookup: CDR1 SGHNT, CDR2 YENEEA. The CDR3 DNA follows: TGTGCCAGCAGCCCACGTACCCCTAGCGGGAGGCCCAGCTCCTACAATGAGCAGTTCTTC. Its protein product is CASSPRTPSGRPSSYNEQFF.